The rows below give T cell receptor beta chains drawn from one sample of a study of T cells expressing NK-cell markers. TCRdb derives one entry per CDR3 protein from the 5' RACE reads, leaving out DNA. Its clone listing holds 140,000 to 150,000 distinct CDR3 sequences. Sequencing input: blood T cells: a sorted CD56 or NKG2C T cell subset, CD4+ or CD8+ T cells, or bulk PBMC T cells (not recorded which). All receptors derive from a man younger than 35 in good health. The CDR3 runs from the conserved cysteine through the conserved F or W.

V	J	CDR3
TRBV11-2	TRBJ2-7	CASSSYQAESGYEQYF
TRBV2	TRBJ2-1	CASSSPDWEFF
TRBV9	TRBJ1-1	CASRPNDRGDTEAFF
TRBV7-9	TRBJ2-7	CASSLTAEYEQYF
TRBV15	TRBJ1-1	CATSLRGQAREAFF
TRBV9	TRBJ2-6	CASSVVPGGSSGANVLTF
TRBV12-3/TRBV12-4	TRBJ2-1	CASSLLPRPDGEQFF
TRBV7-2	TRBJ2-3	CASSTPGAPTDTQYF
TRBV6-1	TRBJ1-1	CASSPGAFTEAFF
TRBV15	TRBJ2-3	CATSRDPGSGPGTQYF
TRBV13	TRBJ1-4	CASSLQEQGLNEKLFF
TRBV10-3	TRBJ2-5	CASRMSGGETQYF
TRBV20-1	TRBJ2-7	CSVKTSGSYEQYF
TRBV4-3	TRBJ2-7	CASSQDSPGNTYEQYF
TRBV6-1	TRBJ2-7	CASSPTGQAYEQYF
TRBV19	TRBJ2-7	CASSIGDGLYEQYF
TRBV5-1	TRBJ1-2	CASSSKDGSDGYTF
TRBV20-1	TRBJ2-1	CSARDIMGQPYNEQFF
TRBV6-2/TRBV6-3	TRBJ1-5	CASSYPTNQPQHF
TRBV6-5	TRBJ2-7	CASSFGERYEQYF
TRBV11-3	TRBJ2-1	CASSARTSGRGDEQFF
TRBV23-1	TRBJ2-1	CASSNVAHNEQFF
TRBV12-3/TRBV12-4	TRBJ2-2	CASSFSANTGELFF
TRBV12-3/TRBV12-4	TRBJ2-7	CASSYPGQAGYEQYF
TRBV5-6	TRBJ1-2	CASSLGWTTNYGYTF
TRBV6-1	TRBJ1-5	CAISHINQPQHF
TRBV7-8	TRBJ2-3	CASSDLVPDTQYF
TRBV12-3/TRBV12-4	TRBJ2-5	CASSFPERDQETQYF
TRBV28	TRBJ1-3	CASKPTVQGNTIYF